This T cell receptor (beta chain) appears in the sequencing data of a study of T-cell memory formation after mild COVID-19. Overall study results and limits: Largely, contracting CD4+ clones fell within CM and EM, and contracting CD8+ clones within EMRA. Prior to infection, memory already included some responding clones, suggesting cross-reactive memory joined. CD4+ bias marked clones expanding day 15 to 37, unlike balanced contracting clones.

Via MiXCR, TCRdb re-called the 5' RACE reads, giving one row per CDR3 protein. This sample yields 65,000 to 95,000 distinct CDR3 sequences, of which 9.5% to 15% are seen a single time; around two fifths belongs to the top ten. Comments on this clonotype: Antigen specificity is unknown.

The sequence was collected from a man aged 18 to 29 who had mild COVID-19 (a few samples of this study predate the infection). Cell type and time point are not known. Sequencing was carried out using PBMCs or a T cell subset sorted from them (not recorded which).

For the CDR3, the DNA is TGTGCCAGCGGGTTGAACTCAGGTTCCCGTGGCTACACCTTC. Its translation is CASGLNSGSRGYTF. The V and J genes are TRBV27 and TRBJ1-2; no firm D call. CDR3 length: 14 amino acids. The germline gives CDR1 MNHEY, CDR2 SMNVEV (reference sequence). V lost 8 bases to trimming and J lost 7 bases, with 20 bases between them.